The clone carrying this T cell receptor (beta chain) was detected many times. The antigen is undetermined. This record comes from a study of T cells in Graves' hyperthyroidism and ophthalmopathy. At the level of the study: Peripheral blood was collected at initial diagnosis, before any treatment. Study observations and caveats: Before onset, ophthalmopathy was predicted by the model a median about 6.2 months earlier. Researchers found most expanded thyroid clonotypes above 0.001 in blood as well.

RNA transcripts yielded amplified TCR beta CDR3 regions. The primer set for the first-round RT-PCR of the TCR CDR3 was HTBI. TCRdb called the multiplex PCR reads again in MiXCR, with one record for every CDR3 protein. The sample carries approximately 400,000 distinct CDR3 sequences, around an eighth recorded once. CDR1 is DFQATT and CDR2 is SNEGSKA in the germline V gene (reference sequence). Trimming took 0 bases from V and 2 from J; bases not matched to a gene: 6. This CDR3 has 15 residues. The sample consisted of blood. The V gene is TRBV20-1, the J gene TRBJ2-7; 8 bases fit TRBD1. The source is a man aged 45-65 years with Graves' ophthalmopathy. The DNA for the CDR3 is TGCAGTGCTAGAGATCTGGACAGGGCAACCTACGAGCAGTACTTC. Encoded protein: CSARDLDRATYEQYF.